The 32 T cell receptor beta chains below were found in one sample sequenced in a study of CD8 T cells in ankylosing spondylitis. TCRdb re-derived calls from the 5' RACE reads in MiXCR, one entry per CDR3 protein. The data contain 150,000 to 200,000 distinct CDR3 sequences, roughly 30% of them singletons. The sample taken for sequencing was synovial fluid, either unsorted or a sorted T cell fraction (not recorded which). The receptors derive from a male donor with ankylosing spondylitis.

This chain connects TRBV18 to TRBJ2-7; no reliable D call. Deletions cut 3 bases from V and 2 bases from J, with 8 bases between. This CDR3 spans 13 amino acids. Germline V gene data show CDR1 as KGHSH and CDR2 as LQKENI. The CDR3 region has the DNA TGTGCCAGCTCACCCTCCCTTCCCTACGAGCAGTACTTC. Translating it yields CASSPSLPYEQYF.

The gene calls are TRBV20-1 and TRBJ2-3; D possibly corresponds to TRBD1 (8 bases). V was cut by 5 bases and J by 6 bases, with 21 bases left in between. CDR3 size: 15 residues. Germline assignment: CDR1 DFQATT and CDR2 SNEGSKA (reference sequence). Here the CDR3 reads CSAGSWGGTGDTQYF. In DNA form, the CDR3 reads TGCAGTGCTGGCAGCTGGGGGGGGACAGGTGATACGCAGTATTTT.

Only a few counts were recorded for this clonotype. The V and J genes are TRBV7-6 and TRBJ2-1; maybe TRBD2 (6 bases). V was cut by 3 bases and J by 2 bases, with 11 bases left in between. The CDR3 extends over 15 amino acids. Per germline, CDR1 SGHVS and CDR2 FNYEAQ. This CDR3 reads CASSFGTSPYNEQFF. CDR3 in DNA: TGTGCCAGCAGCTTCGGGACTTCACCCTACAATGAGCAGTTCTTC.

J is TRBJ1-3 and V is TRBV4-1; D is unclear. The V and J ends lost 4 bases and 3 bases respectively, with 13 bases between them. This CDR3 comprises 15 residues. Germline V lookup: CDR1 MGHRA, CDR2 YSYEKL. The CDR3 loop reads CASSPGSGNGNTIYF. The CDR3 region has the DNA TGCGCCAGCAGCCCCGGTTCGGGAAATGGAAACACCATATATTTT.

Ten or more counts support this clonotype. The chain recombines TRBV7-3 with TRBJ2-1, with D possibly called TRBD1 or TRBD2 (5 bases each). Germline assignment: CDR1 SGHTA and CDR2 FQGTGA. The CDR3 has 16 amino acids. Deletions cut 1 base from V and 2 bases from J, with 12 bases between. The CDR3 loop reads CASSLRQLAPYNEQFF. The CDR3 nucleotides read TGTGCCAGCAGCTTAAGACAGCTAGCCCCCTACAATGAGCAGTTCTTC. Combining the CDR3 with reference TRBV7-3 and TRBJ2-1 gives the whole variable domain GAGVSQTPSNKVTEKGKYVELRCDPISGHTALYWYRQSLGQGPEFLIYFQGTGAADDSGLPNDRFFAVRPEGSVSTLKIQRTERGDSAVYLCASSLRQLAPYNEQFFGPGTRLTVL.

This clonotype was recorded many times. This sequence joins TRBV12-3 or TRBV12-4 and TRBJ2-7; D call uncertain. The CDR3 is 14 residues long. V lost 5 bases and J 10 bases, leaving 21 bases between the germline ends. The CDR3 bases are TGTGCCAGCAGTCTTGGGGTAACGATCGGACCACAGTACTTC. This codes for CASSLGVTIGPQYF.

This clonotype was seen repeatedly, ten times or more. V usage is TRBV6-1 and J usage is TRBJ1-2; 7 bases are shared with TRBD1. The J segment lost 8 bases and the V segment lost 6 bases, leaving 12 bases of the junction unmatched. The CDR3 covers 14 residues. Germline lookup yields CDR1 MNHNS and CDR2 SASEGT. CDR3 region: CASSPGQAGGGYTF. The CDR3 DNA reads as TGTGCCAGCAGCCCTGGACAGGCTGGGGGGGGCTACACCTTC.

The chain links TRBV20-1 to TRBJ2-7, with 10 positions matching TRBD1. The germline V gene has CDR1 DFQATT and CDR2 SNEGSKA (reference sequence). V dropped 6 bases and J dropped 7; count of bases not matched to a gene: 9. The CDR3 is 13 residues long. Here the CDR3 DNA reads TGCAGTGCAAGGCAGACAGGGGGCTGGGAGCAGTACTTC. Translated: CSARQTGGWEQYF.

This chain joins TRBV4-1 and TRBJ1-2; possible D gene TRBD1, 5 bases. The V gene's germline CDR1 is MGHRA and CDR2 YSYEKL. Trimming pared 0 bases from V and 7 bases from J, leaving 18 bases between. The length of the CDR3 is 16 residues. The CDR3 region has the DNA TGCGCCAGCAGCCAAGATCCGGCGCAGGGCCTTGGTGGCTACACCTTC. Its protein is CASSQDPAQGLGGYTF.

The rearrangement uses TRBV29-1 and TRBJ2-1; 11 bases map to TRBD2. From germline, CDR1 is SQVTM and CDR2 ANQGSEA. The CDR3 has 13 residues. V was clipped by 3 bases and J by 6 bases; unmatched bases: 1. Here the CDR3 reads CSVEGLAANEQFF. The DNA of the CDR3 is TGCAGCGTTGAGGGACTAGCGGCCAATGAGCAGTTCTTC.

The rearrangement uses TRBV4-2 and TRBJ2-2, with D unclear. This CDR3 spans 14 amino acids. The V end lost 6 bases, the J end lost 6 bases, and 14 bases lay between the germline ends. The germline V gene has CDR1 LGHNA and CDR2 YNFKEQ. The CDR3 DNA follows: TGTGCCAGCAGTCCCTCTGGGAAGGCCGGGGAGCTGTTTTTT. Protein product: CASSPSGKAGELFF.

This clonotype appeared a few times. The rearrangement joins TRBV6-5 to TRBJ2-7; D gene uncertain. V gave up 2 bases and J gave up 2 bases, with 10 bases separating them. Germline lookup yields CDR1 MNHEY and CDR2 SVGAGI. The CDR3 extends over 14 amino acids. CDR3 protein: CASSYDWQAYEQYF. CDR3 coding DNA: TGTGCCAGCAGTTACGATTGGCAAGCCTACGAGCAGTACTTC.

CDR3 in DNA: TGCGCCAGCTCCTCCTCAGGGGGAGCTACGAACACCGGGGAGCTGTTTTTT. Residues: CASSSSGGATNTGELFF. The genes are TRBV5-1 and TRBJ2-2; the match to TRBD1 covers 7 bases. This CDR3 is built from 17 residues. Looked up from germline, CDR1 is SGHRS and CDR2 is YFSETQ. Losses at the gene ends were 7 bases for V and 0 bases for J; bases not matched to a gene: 12.

This clonotype was counted between two and nine times. V usage is TRBV27 and J usage is TRBJ2-2, with 8 nucleotides matching TRBD1. Unmatched junction bases numbered 13, after V lost 5 bases and J lost 5 bases. CDR3 length: 17 amino acids. Germline V CDR1 and CDR2: MNHEY, SMNVEV (reference sequence). CDR3 residues: CASSPQGTGGRTGELFF. The CDR3 DNA reads TGTGCCAGCAGTCCGCAAGGGACAGGCGGTCGGACCGGGGAGCTGTTTTTT.

The rearrangement links TRBV6-1 to TRBJ2-7; no clear D. V was clipped by 7 bases and J by 4 bases, with 20 bases between them. The CDR3 is made up of 15 amino acids. Germline CDR1 reads MNHNS; CDR2 reads SASEGT. The CDR3 DNA reads as TGTGCCAGCAAGGGTTGGGTCACAGATTCATACGAGCAGTACTTC. Translation gives CASKGWVTDSYEQYF.

This clonotype was seen ten or more times. The gene calls are TRBV5-5 and TRBJ2-2; 13 nucleotides line up with TRBD2. V lost 5 bases and J lost 1; bases outside the gene matches: 2. CDR1 is SGHKS and CDR2 is YYEKEE in the germline V gene (reference sequence). This CDR3 comprises 16 residues. CDR3 residues: CASRGTSGMNTGELFF. CDR3 nucleotide sequence: TGTGCCAGCAGGGGGACTAGCGGGATGAACACCGGGGAGCTGTTTTTT.

The chain is built from TRBV7-9 and TRBJ1-2, with 8 bases lining up with TRBD1. CDR1 and CDR2 from the germline V gene are SEHNR and FQNEAQ (reference sequence). The J segment lost 2 bases and the V segment lost 5 bases, leaving 10 bases of the junction unmatched. The CDR3 has 16 amino acids. The CDR3 spells CASSPNLDRVNYGYTF. The CDR3 bases are TGTGCCAGCAGCCCCAACCTGGACAGGGTAAACTATGGCTACACCTTC.

This clonotype showed up just a few times. The rearrangement joins TRBV20-1 to TRBJ1-1; weak D call: TRBD1 (5 bases). From germline, CDR1 is DFQATT and CDR2 SNEGSKA (reference sequence). V was trimmed by 3 bases and J by 6 bases, leaving 14 bases between them. The CDR3 contains 13 residues. The CDR3 DNA follows: TGCAGTGCTAGCAGGGTAGAGTGGCCTGAAGCTTTCTTT. Its protein product is CSASRVEWPEAFF.

The gene calls are TRBV18 and TRBJ2-3; D may be TRBD2 (5 bases). CDR3 length equals 14 residues. Deletions cut 6 bases from V and 5 bases from J, with 15 bases between. The germline gives CDR1 KGHSH, CDR2 LQKENI. The CDR3 sequence: CASSAAEGGDTQYF. CDR3 nucleotide sequence: TGTGCCAGCTCTGCGGCCGAGGGCGGAGATACGCAGTATTTT.

The chain is built from TRBV11-2 and TRBJ2-3, with D hard to call. CDR3 length: 15 amino acids. The V gene lost 4 bases and the J gene lost 1 base, with 12 bases spanning the gap. The germline gives CDR1 SGHAT, CDR2 FQNNGV. The CDR3 region has the DNA TGTGCCAGCAGCTCACGGCCAGCTCGCACAGATACGCAGTATTTT. Translated, it gives CASSSRPARTDTQYF.

The table lists this clonotype with a few counts. The J gene is TRBJ1-1, the V gene TRBV7-3; 8 bases fit TRBD1. CDR3 size: 14 residues. Trimming removed 5 bases from V and 2 bases from J; junction bases left unmatched: 4. Per the germline V gene, CDR1 is SGHTA and CDR2 is FQGTGA. The DNA of the CDR3 is TGTGCCAGCAGCCCTGGACAGGGAAACACTGAAGCTTTCTTT. Its protein product is CASSPGQGNTEAFF.

The chain uses TRBV20-1 and TRBJ1-2; TRBD1 matches at 7 bases. The CDR3 runs to 13 residues. Per germline, CDR1 DFQATT and CDR2 SNEGSKA (reference sequence). Unmatched junction bases numbered 7, after V lost 5 bases and J lost 4 bases. The CDR3 loop reads CSAEGGTGYGYTF. CDR3 nucleotides: TGCAGTGCTGAAGGGGGCACGGGCTATGGCTACACCTTC.

This rearrangement joins TRBV27 to TRBJ2-5; D is perhaps TRBD1 or TRBD2 (5 bases each). The V gene lost 7 bases and the J gene lost 5 bases, with 23 bases spanning the gap. The CDR3 length is 16 residues. The V gene's germline CDR1 is MNHEY and CDR2 SMNVEV (reference sequence). Written as DNA, the CDR3 is TGTGCCAGCAACCGCCGGGGCAGCCCCAAAGGGGAGACCCAGTACTTC. Encoded protein: CASNRRGSPKGETQYF.

The gene calls are TRBV29-1 and TRBJ2-1; 11 positions agree with TRBD2. This CDR3 spans 18 amino acids. V was pared by 4 bases and J by 3 bases, with 14 bases of the junction left unmatched. In germline, CDR1 is SQVTM, CDR2 ANQGSEA. The CDR3 here is CSVVPRSSGGAFYNEQFF. CDR3 coding DNA: TGCAGCGTTGTCCCAAGAAGTAGCGGGGGGGCCTTCTACAATGAGCAGTTCTTC.

This clonotype was counted ten times or more. The V gene is TRBV4-2, the J gene TRBJ2-1; perhaps TRBD2 as D (6 bases). This CDR3 contains 18 residues. Germline CDR1 is LGHNA and CDR2 is YNFKEQ. Trimming took 2 bases from V and 0 from J, leaving 17 bases between them. CDR3 DNA: TGTGCCAGCAGCCAACGGCTTGATCGCGGGGTCTCCTACAATGAGCAGTTCTTC. Its translation is CASSQRLDRGVSYNEQFF.

The gene calls are TRBV14 and TRBJ2-5, with D perhaps matching TRBD2 (6 bases). The CDR3 covers 16 residues. The ends were cut back, 2 bases at V and 0 bases at J, with 13 bases in the middle. Germline CDR1 SGHDN, CDR2 FVKESK. The CDR3 spells CASSQPGTSYQETQYF. CDR3 sequence (DNA): TGTGCCAGCAGCCAACCCGGGACTTCGTACCAAGAGACCCAGTACTTC.

This clonotype was observed many times. The chain carries TRBV7-9 and TRBJ2-1; tentatively, D is TRBD2 (5 bases). From germline, CDR1 is SEHNR and CDR2 FQNEAQ (reference sequence). V was trimmed by 5 bases and J by 15 bases, leaving 14 bases between them. The CDR3 consists of 11 residues. CDR3 in amino acids: CASSHGLGVFF. The CDR3 DNA is TGTGCCAGCAGCCACGGACTCGGGGTGTTCTTC.

This clonotype was seen only a few times. This sequence joins TRBV12-3 or TRBV12-4 and TRBJ2-1; no definite D call. V was pared by 5 bases and J by 5 bases, with 7 bases between. This CDR3 is built from 12 residues. In nucleotides, the CDR3 is TGTGCCAGCAGTGCGTTACACAATGAGCAGTTCTTC. It is translated as CASSALHNEQFF.

The chain couples TRBV12-3 or TRBV12-4 to TRBJ2-3, with TRBD2 matching over 8 bases. This CDR3 contains 12 residues. With V trimmed by 5 bases and J by 12 bases, 7 bases remained unmatched. CDR3 coding DNA: TGTGCCAGCAGTCCCCCGGGAGGGCGCCAGTATTTT. Translating it yields CASSPPGGRQYF.

The rearrangement uses TRBV6-5 and TRBJ2-3; the D is unclear. CDR1 and CDR2 from the germline V gene are MNHEY and SVGAGI. CDR3 length: 13 residues. Trimming removed 0 bases at V and 8 bases at J, with 9 bases between. The CDR3 reads CASSYSGSRTQYF. The CDR3 bases are TGTGCCAGCAGTTACTCGGGCTCCCGTACGCAGTATTTT.

This clonotype showed up just a few times. This chain uses TRBV20-1 with TRBJ2-1; 7 nucleotides align to TRBD2. Trimming took 6 bases from V and 4 from J; bases not matched to a gene: 9. The germline CDR1 and CDR2 sequences are DFQATT and SNEGSKA (reference sequence). The CDR3 spans 14 residues. CDR3 bases: TGCAGTGCCAGACGCGGGAGTTCTTACAATGAGCAGTTCTTC. As protein: CSARRGSSYNEQFF.

This rearrangement joins TRBV7-9 to TRBJ2-5; D could derive from TRBD1 or TRBD2 (5 bases each). Looked up from germline, CDR1 is SEHNR and CDR2 is FQNEAQ (reference sequence). This CDR3 is built from 13 residues. V lost 5 bases and J 5 bases, leaving 12 bases between the germline ends. The CDR3 DNA is TGTGCCAGCAGCACCAGGGAGTTGGAGACCCAGTACTTC. Protein product: CASSTRELETQYF.